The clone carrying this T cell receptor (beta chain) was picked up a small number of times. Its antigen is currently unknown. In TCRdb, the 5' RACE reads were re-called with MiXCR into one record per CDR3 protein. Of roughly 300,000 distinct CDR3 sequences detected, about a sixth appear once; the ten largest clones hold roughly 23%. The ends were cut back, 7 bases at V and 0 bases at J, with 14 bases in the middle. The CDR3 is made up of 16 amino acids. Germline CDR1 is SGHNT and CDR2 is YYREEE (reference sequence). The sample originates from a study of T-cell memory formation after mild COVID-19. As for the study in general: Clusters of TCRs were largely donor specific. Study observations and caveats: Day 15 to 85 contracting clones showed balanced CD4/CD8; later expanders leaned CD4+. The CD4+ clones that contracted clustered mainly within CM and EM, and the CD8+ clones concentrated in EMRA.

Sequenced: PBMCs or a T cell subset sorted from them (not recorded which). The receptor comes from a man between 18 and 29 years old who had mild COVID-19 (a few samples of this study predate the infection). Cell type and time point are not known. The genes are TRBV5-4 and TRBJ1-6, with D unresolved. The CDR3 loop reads CASYVRTSSYNSPLHF. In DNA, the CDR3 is TGTGCCAGCTACGTTCGCACGAGCTCCTATAATTCACCCCTCCACTTT.